Below, one T cell receptor beta chain is given with its context. Its specificity is not known. This CDR3 region has 15 residues. Trimming cost V 6 bases and J 2 bases; bases outside gene matches: 5. In germline, CDR1 is MNHEY, CDR2 SVGAGI. Assay used: immunoSEQ multiplex PCR; TCRdb lists only in-frame clones, some missing. This table holds 6,000 to 9,000 clones, 85% to 90% found once. The entry originates in a study of neoadjuvant nivolumab and ipilimumab in lung cancer. General study findings and limits: Only a small number of samples underwent TCR sequencing.

The sequence derives from an adult with non-small cell lung cancer. The material was tumor tissue, obtained after neoadjuvant nivolumab, alone or with ipilimumab, at or shortly before surgery. J is TRBJ2-1 and V is TRBV6-5, with TRBD2 matching over 9 bases. CDR3 residues: CASRRTSATYNEQFF. Here the CDR3 DNA reads TGTGCCAGCAGACGGACTAGCGCCACCTACAATGAGCAGTTCTTC.